The 24 T cell receptor beta chains presented below share a single source sample, sequenced in a study of PD-1 blockade in classical Hodgkin lymphoma. Some clones are missing from TCRdb's copy, which holds only in-frame ones; the method was immunoSEQ multiplex PCR. The table has around 13,000 clones, roughly 90% seen once. All patients experienced relapse after autologous stem cell transplantation, and brentuximab vedotin exposure was variable. Magnetic negative selection of thawed PBMCs was the method by which CD4+ T cells were purified. Sequenced material: CD4+ T cells from blood, taken at baseline. The receptors were sampled from a human donor with classical Hodgkin lymphoma.

V usage is TRBV5-1 and J usage is TRBJ2-7; D not certain. The germline CDR1 and CDR2 sequences are SGHRS and YFSETQ. This CDR3 contains 14 residues. The V end was cut by 0 bases, the J end by 3 bases, with 10 bases between. This CDR3 reads CASSLDYRDYEQYF. The DNA of the CDR3 is TGCGCCAGCAGCTTGGACTACAGAGACTACGAGCAGTACTTC.

The chain carries TRBV5-1 and TRBJ2-7; tentatively, D is TRBD2 (6 bases). In germline, CDR1 is SGHRS, CDR2 YFSETQ. The CDR3 runs to 15 residues. Trimming removed 0 bases from V and 2 bases from J, with 12 bases in between. CDR3 nucleotide sequence: TGCGCCAGCAGCTTGGGGGGGACGGGAGCCTACGAGCAGTACTTC. Translating gives CASSLGGTGAYEQYF. Based on the CDR3 plus reference TRBV5-1 and TRBJ2-7, the full variable domain is KAGVTQTPRYLIKTRGQQVTLSCSPISGHRSVSWYQQTPGQGLQFLFEYFSETQRNKGNFPGRFSGRQFSNSRSEMNVSTLELGDSALYLCASSLGGTGAYEQYFGPGTRLTVT.

This clone has only one observation. The chain joins TRBV18 to TRBJ1-5; TRBD1 matches 8 bases. The CDR3 sequence is 17 residues long. Per the germline V gene, CDR1 is KGHSH and CDR2 is LQKENI. J was trimmed by 3 bases and V by 3 bases; bases with no gene match: 10. The CDR3 is CASSPSTDRADNQPQHF. The CDR3 DNA is TGTGCCAGCTCACCTTCGACGGACAGGGCAGACAATCAGCCCCAGCATTTT. The complete variable domain, with remaining parts taken from reference TRBV18 and TRBJ1-5, reads NAGVMQNPRHLVRRRGQEARLRCSPMKGHSHVYWYRQLPEEGLKFMVYLQKENIIDESGMPKERFSAEFPKEGPSILRIQQVVRGDSAAYFCASSPSTDRADNQPQHFGDGTRLSIL.

The rearrangement joins TRBV5-1 to TRBJ2-3; 7 positions match TRBD1. V dropped 6 bases and J dropped 3; count of bases not matched to a gene: 10. The length of the CDR3 is 15 residues. The germline gives CDR1 SGHRS, CDR2 YFSETQ. CDR3 bases: TGCGCCAGCACCCAGGGGGACGCTATGACAGATACGCAGTATTTT. This encodes CASTQGDAMTDTQYF.

This clone was found a few times. The gene calls are TRBV14 and TRBJ1-4; 10 nucleotides line up with TRBD1. V was pared by 4 bases and J by 7 bases, with 6 bases of the junction left unmatched. The CDR3 has 15 amino acids. The germline CDR1 and CDR2 sequences are SGHDN and FVKESK. The CDR3 here is CASSRDRGTGEKLFF. CDR3 bases: TGTGCCAGCAGCCGGGACAGGGGAACGGGTGAAAAACTGTTTTTT.

The chain uses TRBV6-6 and TRBJ2-3; TRBD2 matches 7 bases. V lost 2 bases, J lost 2 bases, and 4 bases stayed unmatched. From germline, CDR1 is MNHNY and CDR2 SVGAGI (reference sequence). This CDR3 is built from 15 residues. The CDR3 nucleotides read TGTGCCAGCAGTTACAGGACTAGGTCCACAGATACGCAGTATTTT. Amino acid sequence: CASSYRTRSTDTQYF.

The genes are TRBV5-1 and TRBJ2-3; D not resolved. V lost 1 base and J lost 1, with 10 bases in between. The CDR3 consists of 15 residues. Looked up from germline, CDR1 is SGHRS and CDR2 is YFSETQ. The CDR3 DNA is TGCGCCAGCAGCTTGAGGGTGTGTTGCACAGATACGCAGTATTTT. Translating it yields CASSLRVCCTDTQYF. The whole variable domain, filled in from reference TRBV5-1 and TRBJ2-3, reads KAGVTQTPRYLIKTRGQQVTLSCSPISGHRSVSWYQQTPGQGLQFLFEYFSETQRNKGNFPGRFSGRQFSNSRSEMNVSTLELGDSALYLCASSLRVCCTDTQYFGPGTRLTVL.

This sequence joins TRBV5-8 and TRBJ1-5; 8 nucleotides agree with TRBD1. This CDR3 has 15 amino acids. Germline CDR1 and CDR2: SGHTS and YDEGEE. The J segment lost 2 bases and the V segment lost 0 bases, leaving 1 base of the junction unmatched. The CDR3 DNA is TGTGCCAGCAGCTTGGCGGGACAGGGCAATCAGCCCCAGCATTTT. The encoded protein is CASSLAGQGNQPQHF.

V usage is TRBV7-8 and J usage is TRBJ2-1; TRBD2 aligns across 9 bases. V was clipped by 4 bases and J by 8 bases; unmatched bases: 15. Per the germline V gene, CDR1 is SGHVS and CDR2 is FQNEAQ. The CDR3 loop spans 17 amino acids. CDR3 sequence (DNA): TGTGCCAGCAGCTCCCGGTGGGGCGGGGGGGCACATCATGAGCAGTTCTTC. As protein: CASSSRWGGGAHHEQFF.

V usage is TRBV19 and J usage is TRBJ1-4, with D unresolved. This CDR3 has 15 residues. V gave up 7 bases and J gave up 7 bases, with 19 bases separating them. Germline V CDR1 and CDR2: LNHDA, SQIVND (reference sequence). Here the CDR3 reads CASIARRPGGEKLFF. CDR3 coding DNA: TGTGCCAGTATCGCCCGCAGGCCCGGTGGTGAAAAACTGTTTTTT.

The chain links TRBV5-5 to TRBJ1-5, with 9 bases matching TRBD1. The CDR3 contains 14 residues. Per the germline V gene, CDR1 is SGHKS and CDR2 is YYEKEE (reference sequence). V dropped 4 bases and J dropped 6; count of bases not matched to a gene: 5. The CDR3 region has the DNA TGTGCCAGCAGCCAGGGACAGGGAGGTCAGCCCCAGCATTTT. Its protein product is CASSQGQGGQPQHF.

J is TRBJ2-4 and V is TRBV29-1; 11 bases are a match to TRBD2. V was clipped by 2 bases and J by 6 bases; unmatched bases: 6. CDR3 length: 15 amino acids. Germline CDR1 SQVTM, CDR2 ANQGSEA. The CDR3 region has the DNA TGCAGCGTTGAAATCCCCGGGACTAGCGGAAACATTCAGTACTTC. Translation: CSVEIPGTSGNIQYF.

The chain links TRBV7-6 to TRBJ2-3, with TRBD2 identical over 13 bases. Germline V gives CDR1 SGHVS, CDR2 FNYEAQ. The CDR3 is made up of 21 amino acids. The trim removed 1 base at V and 7 bases at J, leaving 20 bases unmatched. The CDR3 here is CASSLGPPEFGLAGDGYTQYF. Written as DNA, the CDR3 is TGTGCCAGCAGCTTAGGACCGCCTGAGTTCGGACTAGCGGGAGATGGATATACGCAGTATTTT.

This rearrangement joins TRBV11-3 to TRBJ2-7, with D unresolved. From germline, CDR1 is SGHNT and CDR2 YENEEA. This CDR3 spans 12 amino acids. V lost 3 bases to trimming and J lost 6 bases, with 9 bases between them. In DNA, the CDR3 is TGTGCCAGCAGCTTCAATCAAGGCGAGCAGTACTTC. This encodes CASSFNQGEQYF.

The chain recombines TRBV9 with TRBJ1-1, with a tentative D call TRBD1 (6 bases). Trimming removed 2 bases from V and 2 bases from J, with 13 bases in between. This CDR3 has 15 residues. Germline V CDR1 and CDR2: SGDLS, YYNGEE. The CDR3 loop is CASSVYGGPNTEAFF. Written as DNA, the CDR3 is TGTGCCAGCAGCGTTTATGGGGGCCCAAACACTGAAGCTTTCTTT.

The rearrangement links TRBV19 to TRBJ2-1; tentatively, D is TRBD2 (5 bases). In germline, CDR1 is LNHDA, CDR2 SQIVND (reference sequence). Trimming shortened V by 6 bases and J by 9 bases, and 12 bases separated the two germline ends. The CDR3 is 12 residues long. The CDR3 loop is CASRPPGTEQFF. For the CDR3, the DNA is TGTGCCAGTAGACCACCGGGAACTGAGCAGTTCTTC.

This clone has just one count. The gene calls are TRBV19 and TRBJ2-4; 8 bases line up with TRBD1. Trimming cost V 5 bases and J 11 bases; bases outside gene matches: 14. CDR1 LNHDA and CDR2 SQIVND come from the germline V gene (reference sequence). The CDR3 has 15 residues. CDR3 residues: CASSPHRGENVLQYF. The CDR3 bases are TGTGCCAGTAGTCCTCACAGGGGGGAGAACGTTCTTCAGTACTTC.

This chain uses TRBV28 with TRBJ2-2, with D perhaps matching TRBD2 (7 bases). Germline V gene lookup returns CDR1 MDHEN and CDR2 SYDVKM. Trimming removed 5 bases at V and 7 bases at J, with 14 bases between. The CDR3 runs 14 residues. The CDR3, as DNA: TGTGCCAGCAGTAGCCCGGGGGGCAGCGGGGAGCTGTTTTTT. Encoded protein: CASSSPGGSGELFF.

This chain uses TRBV18 with TRBJ1-4; D is ambiguous. This CDR3 has 12 residues. Germline CDR1 KGHSH, CDR2 LQKENI. V shed 3 bases and J shed 11 bases, with 10 bases lying between them. Here the CDR3 DNA reads TGTGCCAGCTCACCGGCTCCCGGGAAACTGTTTTTT. Amino acids: CASSPAPGKLFF.

The rearrangement uses TRBV5-8 and TRBJ1-6, with D maybe TRBD1 (5 bases). The CDR3 extends over 17 amino acids. Germline CDR1 is SGHTS and CDR2 is YDEGEE. V lost 5 bases and J lost 0, with 15 bases in between. CDR3 DNA: TGTGCCAGCAGGGGGGACGGCAAGAGCTCCTATAATTCACCCCTCCACTTT. As protein: CASRGDGKSSYNSPLHF.

This clone was counted between two and nine times. The rearrangement joins TRBV6-1 to TRBJ1-2; 7 nucleotides match TRBD1. The CDR3 length is 13 residues. Germline CDR1 MNHNS, CDR2 SASEGT. V trimming: 7 bases; J trimming: 7 bases; junction bases outside the gene matches: 9. CDR3 nucleotides: TGTGCCAGCACCATACAGGGGAATGGTGGCTACACCTTC. Protein: CASTIQGNGGYTF.

The chain combines TRBV27 with TRBJ1-2, with TRBD1 matching over 7 bases. After removal of 6 bases from V and 0 bases from J, the junction contained 4 bases not matched to a gene. CDR1 and CDR2 from the germline V gene are MNHEY and SMNVEV (reference sequence). This CDR3 has 14 residues. The CDR3: CASRSTGTNYGYTF. In DNA form, the CDR3 reads TGTGCCAGCAGGTCGACAGGGACTAACTATGGCTACACCTTC.

The V call is TRBV7-9, the J call TRBJ2-3, with D unclear. The CDR3 consists of 13 residues. Germline V gene data show CDR1 as SEHNR and CDR2 as FQNEAQ (reference sequence). The V end lost 1 base, the J end lost 2 bases, and 4 bases lay between the germline ends. CDR3 sequence: CASSLGDTDTQYF. CDR3 nucleotides: TGTGCCAGCAGCTTAGGGGACACAGATACGCAGTATTTT.

J is TRBJ2-7 and V is TRBV10-3, with 7 nucleotides matching TRBD2. The CDR3 contains 13 residues. CDR1 and CDR2 (germline): ENHRY, SYGVKD. Trimming at V came to 5 bases and at J to 3 bases, leaving 4 bases not matched to a gene. CDR3 sequence reads: CAISREGSYEQYF. CDR3 nucleotides: TGTGCCATCAGTAGGGAGGGAAGCTACGAGCAGTACTTC.